The TCR beta chain described here comes from a study of T-cell reconstitution after alpha-beta-depleted transplantation in children. Trimming removed 3 bases from V and 3 bases from J, with 11 bases in between. This CDR3 region has 14 residues. Germline-derived CDR1 and CDR2 are KGHSH and LQKENI. The TCRbeta library incorporated unique molecular identifiers. TCRdb passed the PCR reads through MiXCR, listing each CDR3 protein once. The sample holds more than 150,000 distinct CDR3 sequences, less than 8% seen once. This clonotype occurred many times. The V gene is TRBV18, the J gene TRBJ1-1; no reliable D call. The sequenced sample was PBMCs from the stem cell graft donor, obtained from the stem cell graft. This clonotype was sampled from a human donor who donated a stem cell graft to a child with Wiskott-Aldrich syndrome. The DNA for the CDR3 is TGTGCCAGCTCACCGATCGAACGGGACACTGAAGCTTTCTTT. It translates to CASSPIERDTEAFF.